The rows below give T cell receptor beta chains drawn from one sample of a study of prognosis after radiotherapy for stage I lung cancer. TCRdb reanalysed the multiplex PCR reads using MiXCR and keeps one entry per CDR3 protein. The profile covers about 36,000 distinct CDR3 sequences, with 30% to 35% appearing a single time and roughly 26% taken by the ten largest. The input for sequencing was PBMCs, taken before or after stereotactic body radiation therapy (not recorded which). The receptors derive from a donor over 45 with non-small cell lung cancer. The CDR3 runs from the conserved cysteine through the conserved F or W. The D gene is left open where the match is weak. Only some rows state a clone size, as once, few, many or a class for expanded clones.

clone size	CDR3 length	V gene	D gene	J gene	CDR3 DNA	CDR3 protein
NA	15	TRBV20-1	NA	TRBJ1-2	TGCAGTGCTTTCCGGTACAGGGCTCCGCACTATGGCTACACCTTC	CSAFRYRAPHYGYTF
many	12	TRBV28	NA	TRBJ1-5	TGTGCCAGCAGTTTCGGGCATCAGCCCCAGCATTTT	CASSFGHQPQHF
many	14	TRBV2	NA	TRBJ2-5	TGTGCCAGCAGCCGGGGGTCGTTAGGCGAGACCCAGTACTTC	CASSRGSLGETQYF
NA	15	TRBV7-9	TRBD1	TRBJ1-2	TGTGCCAGCAGTTCCGACAGGGGGATGGTCTATTGCTACACCTTC	CASSSDRGMVYCYTF
many	14	TRBV2	TRBD1	TRBJ1-2	TGTGCCAGCAGAGGACAGGGAGGTAACTATGGCTACACCTTC	CASRGQGGNYGYTF
many	16	TRBV20-1	TRBD1	TRBJ2-7	TGCAGTGCTAGAGACCACCTCCGGGACAGGGAATCCGAGCAGTACTTC	CSARDHLRDRESEQYF
NA	13	TRBV29-1	NA	TRBJ1-4	TGCAGCGCCCAGGGACTCGGGGGCGAAAAACTGTTTTTT	CSAQGLGGEKLFF
NA	15	TRBV20-1	TRBD1	TRBJ2-7	TGCAGTGCCCGAGGGGCCGGGACAGCGGCCCACGAGCAGTACTTC	CSARGAGTAAHEQYF
many	13	TRBV20-1	NA	TRBJ2-3	TGCAGTGCTTCACAGGGTCTCACAGATACGCAGTATTTT	CSASQGLTDTQYF
many	17	TRBV4-3	TRBD2	TRBJ2-1	TGCGCCAGCAGCCAAGATTATACGGGGGGGCCTGGCAATGAGCAGTTCTTC	CASSQDYTGGPGNEQFF
many	17	TRBV5-1	TRBD1	TRBJ2-7	TGCGCCAGCAGCTTTGACTGGGGAGTGGGACAGGGGAACGAGCAGTACTTC	CASSFDWGVGQGNEQYF
NA	15	TRBV15	TRBD2	TRBJ2-3	TGTGCCACCAGCAGAGAATGGGGGGGGACAGATACGCAGTATTTT	CATSREWGGTDTQYF
many	15	TRBV20-1	TRBD1	TRBJ1-2	TGCAGTGCTAGAACCGGGACAGGGGTAACATATGGCTACACCTTC	CSARTGTGVTYGYTF
many	14	TRBV9	NA	TRBJ1-2	TGTGCCAGCAGCGCCCTGACCCAACATTCTGGCTACACCTTC	CASSALTQHSGYTF
many	17	TRBV5-1	TRBD1	TRBJ1-2	TGCGCCAGCAGCTTGGCCCCAGGGACAGTCGAGGCTATGGGCTACACCTTC	CASSLAPGTVEAMGYTF
many	13	TRBV19	NA	TRBJ1-5	TGTGCCAGTAGTATATCCAGCAATCAGCCCCAGCATTTT	CASSISSNQPQHF
NA	16	TRBV18	TRBD1	TRBJ2-3	TGTGCCAGCTCACCGCTTTGGACAGGGGACGCAGATACGCAGTATTTT	CASSPLWTGDADTQYF
many	17	TRBV4-1	NA	TRBJ2-3	TGCGCCAGCAGCCAAGCATTGCGGGGGCCCAACACAGATACGCAGTATTTT	CASSQALRGPNTDTQYF
NA	20	TRBV5-4	NA	TRBJ1-1	TGTGCCAGCAGCTTAGGTGGCAGCCGCTTGGTGTGGGGGAAGGACACTGAAGCTTTCTTT	CASSLGGSRLVWGKDTEAFF
few	14	TRBV11-2	NA	TRBJ2-5	TGTGCCAGCAGCTTAGCCTTTAGGGTAGAGACCCAGTACTTC	CASSLAFRVETQYF
many	14	TRBV20-1	NA	TRBJ1-2	TGCAGTGTTCCGGGACAAACGATTAACTATGGCTACACCTTC	CSVPGQTINYGYTF
many	14	TRBV27	TRBD1	TRBJ1-2	TGTGCCAGCAGACCGCGGACAGGGATGTATGGCTACACCTTC	CASRPRTGMYGYTF
many	15	TRBV6-1	TRBD2	TRBJ2-3	TGTGCCAGCAGTGATAGCCTAGCGGGCACAGATACGCAGTATTTT	CASSDSLAGTDTQYF
many	13	TRBV12-3/TRBV12-4	NA	TRBJ1-5	TGTGCCAGCAGTTTACTATTAAATCAGCCCCAGCATTTT	CASSLLLNQPQHF
many	15	TRBV5-1	NA	TRBJ2-6	TGCGCCAGCAGCCTAGGGGGGGCTGGGGCCAACGTCCTGACTTTC	CASSLGGAGANVLTF
many	14	TRBV4-3	TRBD1	TRBJ2-7	TGCGCCAGCAGCCGAACGGACAGGTCCTACGAGCAGTACTTC	CASSRTDRSYEQYF
many	13	TRBV9	NA	TRBJ2-5	TGTGCCAGCAGCGCGGACTGGCAAGAGACCCAGTACTTC	CASSADWQETQYF
once	14	TRBV20-1	NA	TRBJ1-2	TGCAGCTTTCCCCAGGACATCCATAACTATGGCTACACCTTC	CSFPQDIHNYGYTF
NA	14	TRBV20-1	TRBD2	TRBJ2-1	TGCAGTGCGTCAACTAGCGGGGTCCGGGGTGAGCAGTTCTTC	CSASTSGVRGEQFF